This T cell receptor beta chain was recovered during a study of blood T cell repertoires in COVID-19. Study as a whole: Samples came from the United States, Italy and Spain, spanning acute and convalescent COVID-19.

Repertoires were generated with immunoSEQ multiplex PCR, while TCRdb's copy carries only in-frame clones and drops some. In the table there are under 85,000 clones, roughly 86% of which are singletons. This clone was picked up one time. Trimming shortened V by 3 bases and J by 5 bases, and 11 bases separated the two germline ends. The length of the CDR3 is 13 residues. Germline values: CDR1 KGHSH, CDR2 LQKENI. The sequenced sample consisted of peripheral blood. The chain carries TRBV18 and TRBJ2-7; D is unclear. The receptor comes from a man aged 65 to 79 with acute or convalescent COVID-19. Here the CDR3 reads CASSPLRIDEQYF. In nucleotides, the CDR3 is TGTGCCAGCTCACCGCTCAGGATAGACGAGCAGTACTTC.